This T cell receptor beta chain was obtained from a study of shared clonotypes between healthy human individuals. This CDR3 spans 17 amino acids. Only in-frame clones appear in the TCRdb table, and some are missing; sequencing was by immunoSEQ multiplex PCR. The sample lists about 1.1 million clones; approximately 80% were seen once. The clonotype was recovered from a man younger than 35 in good health. Some clones in this sample may be carry-over from other donors' samples. Material: memory CD4+ T cells from PBMCs. Regarding subset: CD45RA-negative fraction. This chain joins TRBV21-1 and TRBJ2-1; TRBD2, the table's D call, lacks a check against the DNA. TRBV21-1 is marked as a pseudogene. For the CDR3, the DNA is TGTGCCAGCAGCAAACCCTTTCGGCGGGAGGGGTACAATGAGCAGTTCTTC. It specifies CASSKPFRREGYNEQFF.